This T cell receptor (beta chain) derives from a study of blood T cell repertoires in COVID-19. Study background: Material from acute and convalescent COVID-19 was sourced from the United States, Italy and Spain.

Original processing notes: Scientists estimated how many nucleated cells there were by amplifying reference gene primers. Only in-frame clones appear in the TCRdb table, and some are missing; sequencing was by immunoSEQ multiplex PCR. That table furnishes V, J and clone size, whereas the DNA furnished D and trimming. The sample carries 200,000 to 250,000 clones, 86% recorded once. The V gene's germline CDR1 is SGHNT and CDR2 YYREEE (reference sequence). With 7 bases removed from V and 1 base from J, the gap between germline ends came to 20 bases. The CDR3 is made up of 16 amino acids. Cohorts were assigned according to the clinical history that participants reported.

The chain combines TRBV5-4 with TRBJ1-1, with D possibly matching TRBD1 (5 bases). This receptor was identified in a woman between 40 and 50 years old with acute COVID-19. The sequencing sample was made of PBMCs or T cells enriched from blood (not recorded which). CDR3 DNA sequence: TGTGCCAGCGGGAAGGGTAGCGGGACGGAGAACACTGAAGCTTTCTTT. Encoded protein: CASGKGSGTENTEAFF.